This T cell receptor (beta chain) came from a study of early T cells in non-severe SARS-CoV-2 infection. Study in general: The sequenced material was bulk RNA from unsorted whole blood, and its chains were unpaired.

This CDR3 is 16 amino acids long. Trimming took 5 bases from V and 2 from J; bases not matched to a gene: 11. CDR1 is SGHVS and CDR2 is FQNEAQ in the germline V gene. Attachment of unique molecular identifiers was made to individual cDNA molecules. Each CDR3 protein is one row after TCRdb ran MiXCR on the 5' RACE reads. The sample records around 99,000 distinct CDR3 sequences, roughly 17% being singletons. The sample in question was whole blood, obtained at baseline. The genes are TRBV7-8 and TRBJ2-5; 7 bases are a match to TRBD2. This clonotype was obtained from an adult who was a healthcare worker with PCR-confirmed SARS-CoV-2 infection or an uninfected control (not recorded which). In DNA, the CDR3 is TGTGCCAGCAGCCCCCGAGGAAGAGCGGGACAAGAGACCCAGTACTTC. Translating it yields CASSPRGRAGQETQYF.